This T cell receptor (beta chain) was captured in a study of T cells in Graves' hyperthyroidism and ophthalmopathy (dated by TCRdb to between 2017 and 2020). A note on the overall study: Peripheral blood was collected at initial diagnosis, before any treatment. To identify TCR V-J signatures that set the groups apart, the researchers used a discovery cohort of 100 or so patients, made up of 40 to 45 with Graves' ophthalmopathy and some 55 with stable Graves' hyperthyroidism. Whether ophthalmopathy could be predicted prospectively was tested in an independent validation cohort made up of approximately 19 hyperthyroidism patients plus 17 patients who later progressed to ophthalmopathy. The 90 to 100 discovery patients were randomly divided into training and test sets at a 7:3 ratio. In addition, the study compared T-cell repertoires in thyroid tissue and in blood from about six Graves' hyperthyroidism patients. After sampling, hyperthyroidism patients received methimazole starting at 30 mg daily, and ophthalmopathy patients received high-dose intravenous methylprednisolone. The paper describes TCR Vbeta CDR3 sequencing of 120 to 150 peripheral blood samples, made up of about 40 ophthalmopathy patients, around 73 hyperthyroidism patients and 17 progressor patients. Points the paper makes about the study in general: Most expanded thyroid clonotypes (frequency above 0.001) were also detected in blood, a finding suggesting that blood repertoires may reflect thyroid immune responses. In validation, the model predicted progression to ophthalmopathy a median of roughly 6.2 months before onset, with roughly 71% sensitivity and 72.22% specificity. A model built on a 13 V-J signature distinguished ophthalmopathy from stable hyperthyroidism, reaching around 87% sensitivity and about 81% specificity in cross-validation and 80%/75% in testing. Sample size was not statistically predetermined, and investigators were not blinded to group allocation.

The TCR beta CDR3 regions were amplified from the RNA transcripts. For the first round of RT-PCR on the TCR CDR3, the HTBI primer set was used together with the Qiagen OneStep RT-PCR kit. Libraries were constructed in a second round of multiplex PCR, after which size selection and purification were performed. Paired-end sequencing of the libraries was performed with 100 bp reads on an Illumina HiSeq2000. Regarding the original processing steps: SOAPnuke was used to process the raw data, with reads discarded if the reads contained adapters or uncalled bases, had a mean Phred below 15, or lacked an exact constant-primer or identifier match. High-quality paired reads were merged with COPE v1.2.5, and unique nucleotide sequences were defined as clonotypes. MiTCR v1.1 was used to align the clonotypes against IMGT TRBV, TRBD and TRBJ reference segments. The analysis was restricted to V-J combinations with a frequency above 0.0001, which together covered roughly 99% of the repertoires. A TCS score was defined as the ratio of F50 (clonal expansion) to E x V (chaos), with BLOSUM62-based TCRdist applied between CDR3 peptides within each V-J. Welch's t-statistics and random forest reduced around 520 V-J features to 13, which were used in a naive Bayes classifier (R e1071). TCRdb trimmed the raw reads at Q25, called clones with MiXCR and kept productive beta chains. CDR3 protein sequences are deduplicated, and each keeps its most common genes and DNA. In this record, the V and J calls reflect TCRdb's handling and not the investigators' own analysis. Across this sample there are about 350,000 distinct CDR3 sequences, with over 11% seen only once. The biggest ten clones account for about 22% of the sample.

Per the germline V gene (reference sequence), LNHDA is the CDR1 and SQIVND is the CDR2. Counted from cysteine to phenylalanine, this CDR3 has 16 amino acids. Of the read, only the CDR3 DNA is kept; its 48 bases are in frame from base 1. Between the V and J ends, shortened by 2 bases and 7 bases respectively, the junction contains 15 bases. As to this clonotype: The antigen it binds to is not known. Base qualities are not provided; no much larger clone lies one nucleotide away.

Graves' hyperthyroidism was defined as stable when no progression to ophthalmopathy occurred over 18 months of follow-up. Hyperthyroidism patients were newly diagnosed, with disease duration under 2 months, and aged 18 to 65 years. Patients with uncontrolled infections, other autoimmune diseases, pregnancy or lactation were excluded. Diagnoses were established on the basis of clinical symptoms, serum thyroxine and TRAb, thyroid ultrasound, and orbital computed tomography. PBMCs were separated from roughly 10 ml of fresh peripheral blood using Ficoll-Paque density gradient centrifugation. Total RNA was extracted using Trizol reagent, and RNA quality was assessed on an Agilent 2100 Bioanalyzer.

Here the chain combines TRBV19 and TRBJ1-6; perhaps TRBD1 is the D gene, with 5 bases matching. The receptor was isolated from a woman aged 30 to 39 with Graves' hyperthyroidism. Input material: blood. The DNA sequence reads TGTGCCAGTAGTATAAGAGGGACGAAGCGCAATTCACCCCTCCACTTT. This encodes CASSIRGTKRNSPLHF.